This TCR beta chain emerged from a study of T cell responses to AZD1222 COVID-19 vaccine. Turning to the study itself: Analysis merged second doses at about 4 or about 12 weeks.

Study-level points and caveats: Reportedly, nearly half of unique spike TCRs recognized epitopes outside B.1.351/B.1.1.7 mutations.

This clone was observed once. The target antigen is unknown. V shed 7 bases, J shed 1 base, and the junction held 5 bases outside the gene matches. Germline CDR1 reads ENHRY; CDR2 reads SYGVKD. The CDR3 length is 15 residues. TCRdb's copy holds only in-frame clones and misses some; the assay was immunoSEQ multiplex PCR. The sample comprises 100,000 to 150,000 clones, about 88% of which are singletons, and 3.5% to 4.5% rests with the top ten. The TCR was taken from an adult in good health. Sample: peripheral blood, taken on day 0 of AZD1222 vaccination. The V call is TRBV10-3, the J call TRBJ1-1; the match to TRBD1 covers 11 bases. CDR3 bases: TGTGCCATCATCCCGGGACAGGGGGAGAACACTGAAGCTTTCTTT. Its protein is CAIIPGQGENTEAFF.